The 9 T cell receptor beta chains listed next were all sequenced from one sample in a study of T cell repertoires in cytomegalovirus infection. These TCRs are of unknown antigen specificity. Via MiXCR, TCRdb re-called the reads, giving one row per CDR3 protein. The sample has a few hundred thousand distinct CDR3 sequences; nearly 35% are singletons. Sequencing used cultured PBMCs, obtained from culture after CMV antigen stimulation. These receptor sequences come from a human donor in good health (CMV status not recorded). Some clones in this sample may be carry-over from other donors' samples.

This clonotype was observed at least ten times. CDR3 sequence reads: CASSFRGTGELFF. The CDR3 DNA is TGTGCCAGCAGTTTTAGAGGGACCGGGGAGCTGTTTTTT. The chain carries TRBV28 and TRBJ2-2, with a weak D call TRBD2 (5 bases). V dropped 3 bases and J dropped 5 bases, with 7 bases sitting between them. The CDR3 has 13 residues. The germline CDR1 and CDR2 sequences are MDHEN and SYDVKM.

The J gene is TRBJ2-5, the V gene TRBV28; no clear D. Germline V CDR1 and CDR2: MDHEN, SYDVKM. Between the trimmed V and J ends, which lost 5 bases and 4 bases, there was a span of 11 bases. The CDR3 is made up of 13 amino acids. The CDR3 DNA follows: TGTGCCAGCAGTACCGGCGGACCAGAGACCCAGTACTTC. Translated, it gives CASSTGGPETQYF.

This chain connects TRBV12-3 or TRBV12-4 to TRBJ2-7, with TRBD1 as a possible D gene (6 bases). The CDR3 length is 13 residues. Trimming took off 4 bases at V and 4 bases at J, with 11 bases between the two ends. The DNA for the CDR3 is TGTGCCAGCAGTTCCCAACAGGGTTACGAGCAGTACGTC. Protein product: CASSSQQGYEQYV.

This clonotype appeared a few times. The chain is built from TRBV7-2 and TRBJ2-5, with D perhaps assigned TRBD1 or TRBD2 (5 bases each). The length of the CDR3 is 19 residues. CDR1 and CDR2 (germline): SGHTA, FQGNSA. V was clipped by 0 bases and J by 0 bases, with 20 bases between them. Here the CDR3 reads CASSLARVSQGPNQETQYF. The CDR3 DNA reads TGTGCCAGCAGCTTAGCGCGTGTCAGTCAGGGACCGAACCAAGAGACCCAGTACTTC.

In its sample, this clonotype was seen a few times. The CDR3 DNA is TGTGCCAGCAGCTTAGAGCTAGGAGCTCTGGGCGGTTATGGCTACACCTTC. Residues: CASSLELGALGGYGYTF. The chain joins TRBV7-2 to TRBJ1-2; no definite D call. The germline gives CDR1 SGHTA, CDR2 FQGNSA. Between the trimmed V and J ends, which lost 1 base and 5 bases, there was a span of 20 bases. CDR3 length: 17 residues.

There are many counts of this clonotype. The chain couples TRBV7-3 to TRBJ2-1; 8 nucleotides match TRBD2. This CDR3 has 17 amino acids. Germline V CDR1 and CDR2: SGHTA, FQGTGA. V was clipped by 5 bases and J by 8 bases; unmatched bases: 17. CDR3: CASSPGPGLVGLDEQFF. The CDR3 DNA is TGTGCCAGCAGCCCCGGACCGGGACTAGTTGGTTTGGATGAGCAGTTCTTC.

The rearrangement joins TRBV7-2 to TRBJ1-5; no definite D call. V lost 8 bases, J lost 7 bases, and 15 bases lay in between. Germline CDR1 and CDR2: SGHTA and FQGNSA. The CDR3 consists of 13 residues. The CDR3: CASGTDARQPQHF. The CDR3 DNA is TGTGCCAGCGGCACGGACGCCAGGCAGCCCCAGCATTTT. The full variable domain, with the rest looked up from reference TRBV7-2 and TRBJ1-5, is GAGVSQSPSNKVTEKGKDVELRCDPISGHTALYWYRQSLGQGLEFLIYFQGNSAPDKSGLPSDRFSAERTGGSVSTLTIQRTQQEDSAVYLCASGTDARQPQHFGDGTRLSIL.

CDR3: CASSEKTVSYEQYF. CDR3 coding DNA: TGTGCCAGCAGTGAGAAGACAGTCTCCTACGAGCAGTACTTC. The chain recombines TRBV2 with TRBJ2-7; D is possibly TRBD1 (5 bases). The CDR3 is 14 residues long. V lost 3 bases and J 0 bases, leaving 9 bases between the germline ends. Germline V lookup: CDR1 SNHLY, CDR2 FYNNEI.

This chain joins TRBV11-2 and TRBJ2-7; 9 bases fit TRBD1. CDR3 length equals 16 residues. V lost 5 bases and J lost 2; bases outside the gene matches: 10. The germline V gene encodes CDR1 SGHAT and CDR2 FQNNGV. CDR3 bases: TGTGCCAGCAGCGTAGGACAGGGGTCGAACACCTACGAGCAGTACTTC. This encodes CASSVGQGSNTYEQYF.